The T cell receptor beta chain under discussion was sequenced for a study of shared clonotypes between healthy human individuals (TCRdb year 2020). About the study as a whole: The cohort included a few men and a couple of women between 18 and 49 years of age. Blood TCR repertoires of a handful of healthy adults were deeply sequenced to estimate repertoire size and the extent of clonotype sharing between individuals. Leukapheresis yielded between about 0.94 and 10 billion PBMCs per donor. To increase sequencing depth and limit assay-specific biases, TCR repertoire library preparation and sequencing were carried out by different laboratories using diverse techniques. For each donor, three plates each were used for CD4 naive and CD4 memory, two plates were used for CD8 naive, and one plate was used for CD8 memory.

Using the deep immunoSEQ assay, TCR CDR3 regions were amplified from genomic DNA by multiplex PCR. Genomic DNA extracted from each cell subset was distributed evenly over all wells of several immunoSEQ 96-well plates, and each plate served as one replicate. Each replicate PCR for sorted subsets received about 210 ng genomic DNA, equal to 28,000 or so T cell genomes. Purified libraries were measured with a Qubit 3.0 fluorometer, size-checked on a Bioanalyzer 2100, and measured again with the KAPA Library Quantification kit. Every immunoSEQ 96-well plate was sequenced on a separate single-read 150-cycle Illumina NextSeq 550 flow cell. Under the source paper's analysis protocol: Because only junctional sequences without quality scores were contained in the immunoSEQ output, filtering matching that applied to full-length reads could not be performed. To assign V/J genes and CDR3, sequences were annotated against IMGT germline references using PyIR, a Python wrapper for IgBLAST v1.9. Reads were removed for weak V/J assignments (E-value above 1e-6), missing CDR3, stop codons, out-of-frame junctions, or ambiguous translated residues. A V3J clonotype was defined by an identical inferred V gene, J gene, and CDR3 amino acid sequence. The percentage overlap between two repertoires was calculated by dividing the number of shared unique clonotypes by the size of the smaller repertoire. RTK rarefaction, the Chao1 estimator, and Recon v2.1 estimates of unobserved clonotypes were used to assess repertoire richness. Generation probabilities were computed with OLGA for all TCRbeta clonotypes obtained by the gDNA method from a handful of donors. The source is immuneACCESS, and TCRdb retained only in-frame sequences with V and J called. Part of the clones is not carried over; for the studies checked, unresolved V genes explain less than half of this, and the remainder is unexplained. The DNA gave D and trimming, while V, J and clone size come from that table. The sample table contains 650,000 to 750,000 clones; only one count was recorded for about three quarters of them. The top ten constitute under 2% of the sample.

V is cut back by 7 bases and J by 6 bases, with 13 bases in the junction unmatched. The germline V gene yields MGHDK for CDR1 and SYGVNS for CDR2. The CDR3, cysteine through phenylalanine, is 16 amino acids long. Of all the DNA, just the CDR3 is kept, 48 bases in frame from base 1. Healthy HIV-negative adults with no recently reported acute infections or vaccinations were included as donors. Every donor was a Caucasian adult living in Nashville, Tennessee, USA. Magnetic negative selection was used to enrich CD4+ T cells, after which naive cells were positively selected on CD45RA and the negative fraction became the memory subset. Blood was collected by leukapheresis, and PBMCs were isolated by Ficoll-Histopaque density gradient centrifugation and then cryopreserved in liquid nitrogen vapor phase. Analytical flow cytometry was used to check the purity and quantity of every magnetically sorted T cell population. Each sorted fraction had its genomic DNA isolated and then quantified by UV absorbance on a Nanodrop 2000c.

Overall study results and their limits: Compared with non-shared clonotypes, clonotypes shared by all four sorted-subset donors had higher generation probabilities. Across a handful of donors, around 5% of naive CD4, around 3.5% of naive CD8, approximately 2.5% of memory CD4, and under 0.45% of memory CD8 clonotypes were shared. Estimated clonotype richness was generally larger for naive than for memory subsets. Based on pairwise subsampling, the degree of clonotype sharing among donors was expected to be affected by sequencing depth. Incomplete sequencing was indicated by rarefaction of sorted-subset datasets, despite the large sequencing depth. The small number of donors limited the genetic and exposure-history diversity represented. Sampling was restricted to blood, and TCR repertoires in tissue are likely to differ from TCR repertoires in blood.

Regarding this clone: Its target antigen remains unknown. No qualities accompany the bases; no much larger clone lies one base away.

The V gene is TRBV25-1 and the J gene is TRBJ2-1; 9 bases in the junction line up with TRBD1. The sample consisted of memory CD4+ T cells sorted from blood. The cell subset or site tag for this specimen amounts to: CD45RA-negative fraction. This clonotype originated in a woman under 40 in good health. The CDR3 region has the sequence CASTKVGGQGGNEQFF. The DNA reads TGTGCCAGCACCAAGGTCGGGGGACAGGGAGGCAATGAGCAGTTCTTC.